These 18 T cell receptor beta chains came from one sample sequenced in a study of T cells in Graves' hyperthyroidism and ophthalmopathy. Researchers took RNA transcripts and amplified the TCR beta CDR3 regions from them. The TCR CDR3 first-round RT-PCR relied on the HTBI primer set. Via MiXCR, TCRdb re-called the multiplex PCR reads, giving one row per CDR3 protein. The data show under 350,000 distinct CDR3 sequences, roughly an eighth seen once. Sequencing input: blood. These receptors were collected from a woman aged 40 to 49 with Graves' ophthalmopathy.

This clonotype was seen at least ten times. In DNA form, the CDR3 reads TGTGCCAGCAGTTTTCCGGGTCTGGCGGGCGAGGGGACCCAGTACTTC. This translates into CASSFPGLAGEGTQYF. The J gene is TRBJ2-5, the V gene TRBV28, with D possibly matching TRBD2 (5 bases). CDR3 length: 16 amino acids. The V end was cut by 3 bases, the J end by 7 bases, with 21 bases between. CDR1 MDHEN and CDR2 SYDVKM come from the germline V gene.

CDR3 sequence (DNA): TGTGCCAGTAGCAGGACAGTGCTCTCCTACGAGCAGTACTTC. It codes for CASSRTVLSYEQYF. The chain employs TRBV19 and TRBJ2-7; tentatively, D is TRBD1 (6 bases). V was cut by 6 bases and J by 0 bases, with 12 bases left in between. The germline V gene has CDR1 LNHDA and CDR2 SQIVND (reference sequence). The CDR3 is 14 amino acids.

This clonotype was detected many times. The V gene is TRBV19, the J gene TRBJ1-2; no reliable D call. Germline V CDR1 and CDR2: LNHDA, SQIVND (reference sequence). The CDR3 runs 14 residues. V was cut by 5 bases and J by 4 bases, with 14 bases left in between. The DNA for the CDR3 is TGTGCCAGTAGTGTAAAAGCACAGACCTATGGCTACACCTTC. It translates to CASSVKAQTYGYTF.

Many counts were recorded for this clonotype. The V gene is TRBV11-2, the J gene TRBJ2-3; the D call may be TRBD1 or TRBD2 (5 bases each). CDR3 size: 14 residues. Per the germline V gene, CDR1 is SGHAT and CDR2 is FQNNGV. V shed 2 bases and J shed 0 bases, with 6 bases lying between them. The CDR3 DNA is TGTGCCAGCAGCTTATGGGGGAGCACAGATACGCAGTATTTT. It encodes CASSLWGSTDTQYF. The full variable domain, its missing parts supplied by reference TRBV11-2 and TRBJ2-3, is EAGVAQSPRYKIIEKRQSVAFWCNPISGHATLYWYQQILGQGPKLLIQFQNNGVVDDSQLPKDRFSAERLKGVDSTLKIQPAKLEDSAVYLCASSLWGSTDTQYFGPGTRLTVL.

This clonotype was seen many times. The rearrangement joins TRBV5-1 to TRBJ2-5, with D maybe TRBD2 (5 bases). V was cut by 3 bases and J by 5 bases, with 20 bases left in between. This CDR3 comprises 16 residues. Germline V gives CDR1 SGHRS, CDR2 YFSETQ. The CDR3 DNA follows: TGCGCCAGCAGCTCCCGCCCTTCACACCGAGGGGAGACCCAGTACTTC. Protein: CASSSRPSHRGETQYF. The whole variable domain, filled in from reference TRBV5-1 and TRBJ2-5, reads KAGVTQTPRYLIKTRGQQVTLSCSPISGHRSVSWYQQTPGQGLQFLFEYFSETQRNKGNFPGRFSGRQFSNSRSEMNVSTLELGDSALYLCASSSRPSHRGETQYFGPGTRLLVL.

This clonotype was detected only a few times. This chain joins TRBV10-2 and TRBJ2-1, with unresolved D. Trimming took off 2 bases at V and 7 bases at J, with 15 bases between the two ends. Germline CDR1 and CDR2: WSHSY and SAAADI. The CDR3 runs 15 residues. The CDR3: CASSEVRVARNEQFF. The DNA for the CDR3 is TGCGCCAGCAGTGAGGTTAGGGTGGCCCGTAATGAGCAGTTCTTC.

This chain connects TRBV12-3 or TRBV12-4 to TRBJ1-5, with D possibly matching TRBD1 (5 bases). There are 14 residues in the CDR3. V was pared by 5 bases and J by 3 bases, with 11 bases between. This chain's CDR3 is CASSRTSANQPQHF. Here the CDR3 DNA reads TGTGCCAGCAGTCGGACAAGCGCCAATCAGCCCCAGCATTTT.

This clonotype was seen at least ten times. This chain uses TRBV7-8 with TRBJ2-2; D remains unclear. This CDR3 has 11 amino acids. V gave up 8 bases and J gave up 3 bases, with 4 bases separating them. Germline V lookup: CDR1 SGHVS, CDR2 FQNEAQ. For the CDR3, the DNA is TGTGCCAGCCATCACACCGGGGAGCTGTTTTTT. Residues: CASHHTGELFF. Filled out from reference TRBV7-8 and TRBJ2-2, the complete variable domain reads GAGVSQSPRYKVAKRGQDVALRCDPISGHVSLFWYQQALGQGPEFLTYFQNEAQLDKSGLPSDRFFAERPEGSVSTLKIQRTQQEDSAVYLCASHHTGELFFGEGSRLTVL.

Many counts were recorded for this clonotype. The chain joins TRBV28 to TRBJ2-1; TRBD2 might be the D (6 bases). The germline gives CDR1 MDHEN, CDR2 SYDVKM. This CDR3 region has 16 residues. The V and J ends lost 3 bases and 9 bases respectively, with 21 bases between them. The CDR3 loop is CASSLRRDSVGVEQFF. DNA of the CDR3: TGTGCCAGCAGTTTGCGCCGGGACTCCGTTGGGGTTGAGCAGTTCTTC.

The CDR3 bases are TGTGCCAGCAGTTATCGGCCCACGGGGTACGAGCAGTACTTC. Translation gives CASSYRPTGYEQYF. The chain is built from TRBV6-5 and TRBJ2-7; D may be TRBD2 (5 bases). CDR3 length equals 14 residues. Germline V gene lookup returns CDR1 MNHEY and CDR2 SVGAGI. V lost 3 bases and J lost 4, with 13 bases in between.

The V and J genes are TRBV20-1 and TRBJ2-7; TRBD2 agrees at 11 bases. V was clipped by 0 bases and J by 3 bases; unmatched bases: 4. The CDR3 consists of 15 residues. Germline V gives CDR1 DFQATT, CDR2 SNEGSKA (reference sequence). The CDR3 DNA reads as TGCAGTGCTAGAGATCTAGCGGGAGGACTCTACGAGCAGTACTTC. It translates to CSARDLAGGLYEQYF.

This chain uses TRBV10-3 with TRBJ1-2; no clear D. Deletions cut 7 bases from V and 0 bases from J, with 9 bases between. Germline V gene data show CDR1 as ENHRY and CDR2 as SYGVKD. The CDR3 sequence is 13 residues long. The CDR3 DNA reads TGTGCCATCACCGCGGATACTAACTATGGCTACACCTTC. Protein sequence: CAITADTNYGYTF.

This clonotype showed up many times. The V gene is TRBV29-1, the J gene TRBJ2-1; possible D gene TRBD1, 6 bases. This CDR3 is built from 13 residues. Germline V gives CDR1 SQVTM, CDR2 ANQGSEA. The V and J ends lost 0 bases and 8 bases respectively, with 11 bases between them. The CDR3 nucleotides read TGCAGCGTTGAAGAGAAACAGGGCTATGAGCAGTTCTTC. Translated: CSVEEKQGYEQFF.

The V gene is TRBV12-3 or TRBV12-4, the J gene TRBJ2-5; 9 nucleotides agree with TRBD1. This CDR3 has 12 amino acids. The V segment lost 6 bases and the J segment 4 bases; nucleotides outside the gene matches: 0. The DNA of the CDR3 is TGTGCCAGCAGGGACAGGGGAGAGACCCAGTACTTC. This sequence encodes CASRDRGETQYF.

The sample holds many counts of this clonotype. This chain joins TRBV6-1 and TRBJ2-7; 7 bases are a match to TRBD1. With V trimmed by 11 bases and J by 3 bases, 10 bases remained unmatched. The germline CDR1 and CDR2 sequences are MNHNS and SASEGT. This CDR3 has 13 residues. The CDR3 region has the DNA TGTGCCTGCTGGGACAGCGTGAACTACGAGCAGTACTTC. Its protein product is CACWDSVNYEQYF.

Ten or more counts support this clonotype. The rearrangement uses TRBV7-8 and TRBJ1-2; TRBD1 is a possible D gene (6 bases). Germline V CDR1 and CDR2: SGHVS, FQNEAQ. This CDR3 comprises 16 residues. V lost 0 bases and J 6 bases, leaving 17 bases between the germline ends. The CDR3: CASSLAGRGAGHGYTF. DNA for the CDR3: TGTGCCAGCAGCTTAGCAGGCAGGGGCGCAGGACATGGCTACACCTTC.

The chain recombines TRBV19 with TRBJ1-1; no definite D call. Trimming took 1 base from V and 0 from J, leaving 12 bases between them. CDR1 is LNHDA, CDR2 SQIVND, per germline (reference sequence). The CDR3 runs to 16 residues. Here the CDR3 DNA reads TGTGCCAGTAGTATAGGATGGGGTCGGATGAACACTGAAGCTTTCTTT. This sequence encodes CASSIGWGRMNTEAFF.

This clonotype was observed at least ten times. The chain is built from TRBV30 and TRBJ2-7, with a weak D call TRBD1 (5 bases). The CDR3 runs to 14 residues. Germline V CDR1 and CDR2: GTSNPN, SVGIG (reference sequence). With 0 bases removed from V and 6 bases from J, the gap between germline ends came to 15 bases. The CDR3 sequence is CAWSVPGSRVEQYF. The CDR3 DNA sequence: TGTGCCTGGAGTGTACCAGGGTCAAGGGTCGAGCAGTACTTC.